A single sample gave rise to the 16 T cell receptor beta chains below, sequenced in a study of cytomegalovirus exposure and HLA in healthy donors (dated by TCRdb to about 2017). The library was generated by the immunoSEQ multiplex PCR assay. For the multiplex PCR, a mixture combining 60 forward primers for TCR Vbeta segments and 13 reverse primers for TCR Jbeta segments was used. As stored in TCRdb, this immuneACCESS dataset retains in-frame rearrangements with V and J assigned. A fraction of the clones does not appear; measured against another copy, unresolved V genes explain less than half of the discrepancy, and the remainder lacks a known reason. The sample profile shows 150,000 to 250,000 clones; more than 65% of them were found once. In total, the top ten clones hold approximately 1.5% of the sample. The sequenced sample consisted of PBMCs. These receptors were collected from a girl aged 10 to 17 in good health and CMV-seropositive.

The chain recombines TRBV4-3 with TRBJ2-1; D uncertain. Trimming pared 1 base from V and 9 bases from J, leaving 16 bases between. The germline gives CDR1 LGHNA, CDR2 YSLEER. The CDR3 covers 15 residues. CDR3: CASSQGGRLEVEQFF. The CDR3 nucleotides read TGCGCCAGCAGCCAAGGCGGCAGACTGGAAGTTGAGCAGTTCTTC.

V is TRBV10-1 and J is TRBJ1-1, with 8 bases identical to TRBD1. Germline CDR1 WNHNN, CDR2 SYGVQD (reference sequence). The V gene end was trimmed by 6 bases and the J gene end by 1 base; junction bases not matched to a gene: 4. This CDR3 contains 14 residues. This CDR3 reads CASSGDRTNTEAFF. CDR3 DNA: TGCGCCAGCAGCGGGGACAGGACGAACACTGAAGCTTTCTTT.

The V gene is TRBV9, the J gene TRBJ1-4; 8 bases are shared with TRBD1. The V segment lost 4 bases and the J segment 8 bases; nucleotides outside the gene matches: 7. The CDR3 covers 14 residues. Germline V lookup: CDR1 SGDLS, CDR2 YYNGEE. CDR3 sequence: CASSPRGQGEKLFF. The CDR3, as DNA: TGTGCCAGCAGCCCCAGGGGGCAAGGCGAAAAACTGTTTTTT.

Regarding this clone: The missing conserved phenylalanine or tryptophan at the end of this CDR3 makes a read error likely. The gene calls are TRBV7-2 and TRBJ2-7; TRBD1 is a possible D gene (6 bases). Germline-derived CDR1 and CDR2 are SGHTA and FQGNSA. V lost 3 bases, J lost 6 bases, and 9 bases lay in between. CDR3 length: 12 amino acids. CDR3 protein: CASSFPGVEQYL. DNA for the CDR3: TGTGCCAGCAGCTTCCCAGGGGTCGAGCAGTACCTC.

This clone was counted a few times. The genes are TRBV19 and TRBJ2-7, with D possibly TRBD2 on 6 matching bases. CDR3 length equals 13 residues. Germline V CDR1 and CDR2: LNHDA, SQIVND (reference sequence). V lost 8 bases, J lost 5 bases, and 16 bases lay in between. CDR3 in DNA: TGTGCCAGTCGACGACCCGGGAGTAACGAGCAGTACTTC. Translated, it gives CASRRPGSNEQYF.

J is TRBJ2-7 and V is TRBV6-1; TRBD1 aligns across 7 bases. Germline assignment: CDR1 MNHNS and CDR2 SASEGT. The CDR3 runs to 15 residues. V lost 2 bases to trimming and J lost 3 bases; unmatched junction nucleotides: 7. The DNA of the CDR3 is TGTGCCAGCAGTGAATACTCTCCAGGGGGCTACGAGCAGTACTTC. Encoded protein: CASSEYSPGGYEQYF.

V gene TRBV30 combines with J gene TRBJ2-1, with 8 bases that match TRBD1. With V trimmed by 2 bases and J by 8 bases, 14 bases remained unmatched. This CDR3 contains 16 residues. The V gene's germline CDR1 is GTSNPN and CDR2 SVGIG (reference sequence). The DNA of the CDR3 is TGTGCCTGGAGTACCCAGGGGGCGCGTCCCACAGATGAGCAGTTCTTC. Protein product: CAWSTQGARPTDEQFF.

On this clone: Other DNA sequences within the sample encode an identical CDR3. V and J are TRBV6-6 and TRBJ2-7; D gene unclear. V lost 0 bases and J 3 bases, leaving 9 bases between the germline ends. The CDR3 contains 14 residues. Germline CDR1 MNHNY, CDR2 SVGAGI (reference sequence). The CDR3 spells CASSYSILSYEQYF. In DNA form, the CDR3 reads TGTGCCAGCAGTTACTCGATACTAAGCTACGAGCAGTACTTC.

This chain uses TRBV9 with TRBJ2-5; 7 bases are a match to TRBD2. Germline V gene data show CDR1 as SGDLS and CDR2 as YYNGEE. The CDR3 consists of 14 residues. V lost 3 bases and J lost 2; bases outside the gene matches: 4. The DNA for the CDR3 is TGTGCCAGCAGCGCCGGGACTAAACAAGAGACCCAGTACTTC. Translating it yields CASSAGTKQETQYF.

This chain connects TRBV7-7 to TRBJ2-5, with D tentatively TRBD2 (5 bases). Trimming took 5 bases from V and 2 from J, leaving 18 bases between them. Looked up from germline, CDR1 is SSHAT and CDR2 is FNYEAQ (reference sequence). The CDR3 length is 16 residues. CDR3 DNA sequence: TGTGCCAGCAGCCCTGGTGCGGGCCTAGTTCAAGAGACCCAGTACTTC. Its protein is CASSPGAGLVQETQYF.

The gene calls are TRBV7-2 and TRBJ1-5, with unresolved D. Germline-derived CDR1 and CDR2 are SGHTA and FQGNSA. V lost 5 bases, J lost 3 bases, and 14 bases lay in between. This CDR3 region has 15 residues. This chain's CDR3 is CASSPRLGPNQPQHF. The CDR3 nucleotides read TGTGCCAGCAGCCCCCGACTTGGTCCCAATCAGCCCCAGCATTTT.

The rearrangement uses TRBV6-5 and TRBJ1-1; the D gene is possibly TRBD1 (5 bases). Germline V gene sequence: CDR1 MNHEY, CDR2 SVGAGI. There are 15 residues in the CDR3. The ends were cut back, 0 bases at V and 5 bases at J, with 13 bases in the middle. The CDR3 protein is CASSYSPGVGTEAFF. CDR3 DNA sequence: TGTGCCAGCAGTTACTCTCCGGGGGTAGGGACTGAAGCTTTCTTT.

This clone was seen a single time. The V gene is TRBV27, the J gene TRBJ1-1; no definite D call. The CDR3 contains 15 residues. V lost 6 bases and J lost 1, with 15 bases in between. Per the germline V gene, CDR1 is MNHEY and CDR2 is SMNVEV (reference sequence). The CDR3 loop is CASRSVWQSNTEAFF. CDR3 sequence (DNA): TGTGCCAGCAGAAGTGTGTGGCAGTCGAACACTGAAGCTTTCTTT.

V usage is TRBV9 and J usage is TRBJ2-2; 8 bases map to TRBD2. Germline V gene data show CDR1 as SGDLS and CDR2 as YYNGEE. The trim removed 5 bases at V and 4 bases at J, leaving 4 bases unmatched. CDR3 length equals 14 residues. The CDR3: CASSYSGGTGELFF. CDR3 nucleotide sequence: TGTGCCAGCAGTTACAGCGGGGGCACCGGGGAGCTGTTTTTT.

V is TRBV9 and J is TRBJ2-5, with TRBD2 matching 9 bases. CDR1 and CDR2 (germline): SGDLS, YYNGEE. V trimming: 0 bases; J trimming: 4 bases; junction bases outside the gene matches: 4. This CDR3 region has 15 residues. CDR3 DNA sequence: TGTGCCAGCAGCGTAGGGGCGGGGGGGATAGAGACCCAGTACTTC. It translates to CASSVGAGGIETQYF.

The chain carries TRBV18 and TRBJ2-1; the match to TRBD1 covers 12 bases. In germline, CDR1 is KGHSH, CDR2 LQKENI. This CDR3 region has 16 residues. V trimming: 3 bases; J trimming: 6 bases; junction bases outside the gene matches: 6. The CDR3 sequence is CASSPAGTGGLNEQFF. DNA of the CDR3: TGTGCCAGCTCACCGGCCGGGACAGGGGGCCTCAATGAGCAGTTCTTC.